A single sample gave rise to the 13 T cell receptor beta chains below, sequenced in a study of CD8+ T cells in alopecia areata. It was cDNA, reverse transcribed from extracted RNA, that served as the sequencing template. TCRdb's table, derived via immunoSEQ multiplex PCR, lists solely in-frame clones and lacks some. The sample has 120,000 or so clones; about 46% are singletons. Sequencing input: NKG2D-low CD8+ T cells sorted from blood. The receptors stem from a human donor with alopecia areata.

This chain links TRBV27 with TRBJ2-7; the D call may be TRBD1 or TRBD2 (5 bases each). CDR1 and CDR2 from the germline V gene are MNHEY and SMNVEV (reference sequence). CDR3 length: 13 residues. V lost 2 bases to trimming and J lost 3 bases, with 8 bases between them. The CDR3 nucleotides are TGTGCCAGCAGTTTACGGGGCAGCTACGAGCAGTACTTC. Translation: CASSLRGSYEQYF.

This rearrangement joins TRBV4-1 to TRBJ2-1; D not resolved. The germline gives CDR1 MGHRA, CDR2 YSYEKL. This CDR3 has 16 amino acids. Trimming cost V 4 bases and J 4 bases, with 17 bases left between them. CDR3: CASSRTRVILYNEQFF. CDR3 nucleotide sequence: TGCGCCAGCAGCCGCACGAGAGTAATCCTTTACAATGAGCAGTTCTTC.

This clone was counted between two and nine times. The rearrangement uses TRBV29-1 and TRBJ2-7, with D uncertain. Trimming pared 6 bases from V and 7 bases from J, leaving 10 bases between. Per the germline V gene, CDR1 is SQVTM and CDR2 is ANQGSEA. CDR3 size: 10 residues. In DNA, the CDR3 is TGCAGCGTGGCCTTGGGTGAGCAGTACTTC. Translated: CSVALGEQYF.

This clone appeared a few times. CDR3 protein: CSVVSGQGAPDTQYF. The CDR3 nucleotides read TGCAGCGTTGTGTCAGGACAGGGGGCCCCAGATACGCAGTATTTT. The J gene is TRBJ2-3, the V gene TRBV29-1; 11 nucleotides agree with TRBD1. The CDR3 has 15 amino acids. V trimming: 4 bases; J trimming: 4 bases; junction bases outside the gene matches: 7. Germline V lookup: CDR1 SQVTM, CDR2 ANQGSEA.

The chain has TRBV9 and TRBJ2-1; the D gene is possibly TRBD2 (6 bases). The CDR3 extends over 17 amino acids. From germline, CDR1 is SGDLS and CDR2 YYNGEE. The ends were cut back, 4 bases at V and 0 bases at J, with 17 bases in the middle. The CDR3 nucleotides are TGTGCCAGCAGCACTCGATTTACGACTAGCTCCTACAATGAGCAGTTCTTC. Translating it yields CASSTRFTTSSYNEQFF.

The genes are TRBV5-6 and TRBJ2-7; 7 positions agree with TRBD1. The J segment lost 4 bases and the V segment lost 2 bases, leaving 9 bases of the junction unmatched. CDR3 size: 15 residues. Germline CDR1 SGHDT, CDR2 YYEEEE. CDR3: CASSLVQGPPYEQYF. CDR3 sequence (DNA): TGTGCCAGCAGCTTAGTACAGGGGCCTCCGTACGAGCAGTACTTC. The variable domain in full, completed from reference TRBV5-6 and TRBJ2-7, reads DAGVTQSPTHLIKTRGQQVTLRCSPKSGHDTVSWYQQALGQGPQFIFQYYEEEERQRGNFPDRFSGHQFPNYSSELNVNALLLGDSALYLCASSLVQGPPYEQYFGPGTRLTVT.

This chain connects TRBV29-1 to TRBJ2-7; 8 nucleotides line up with TRBD1. Trimming cost V 4 bases and J 4 bases; bases outside gene matches: 6. Germline CDR1 SQVTM, CDR2 ANQGSEA. The CDR3 is 13 residues long. Here the CDR3 DNA reads TGCAGCGTTGGGGGGACAGGACGATACGAGCAGTACTTC. Amino acids: CSVGGTGRYEQYF.

V gene TRBV14 combines with J gene TRBJ2-5; weak D call: TRBD1 (5 bases). The last part of the DNA fits TRBJ2-7 better; the J call may be wrong. Germline CDR1 reads SGHDN; CDR2 reads FVKESK. The CDR3 is 13 residues long. CDR3 in amino acids: CASSDSHSYEQYF. CDR3 bases: TGTGCCAGCAGCGACAGTCACTCCTACGAGCAGTACTTC.

This clone has a handful of counts. This rearrangement joins TRBV5-1 to TRBJ1-1, with D unclear. The ends were cut back, 2 bases at V and 0 bases at J, with 11 bases in the middle. The CDR3 has 15 amino acids. The germline gives CDR1 SGHRS, CDR2 YFSETQ. CDR3 coding DNA: TGCGCCAGCAGCTTTGACCCGGGGATGAACACTGAAGCTTTCTTT. Translation: CASSFDPGMNTEAFF.

V and J are TRBV29-1 and TRBJ2-1; the D is unclear. The V gene lost 6 bases and the J gene lost 5 bases, with 8 bases spanning the gap. This CDR3 is 11 amino acids long. The germline CDR1 and CDR2 sequences are SQVTM and ANQGSEA. The CDR3 DNA reads TGCAGCGTACTCCCTCACAATGAGCAGTTCTTC. It translates to CSVLPHNEQFF.

In its sample, this clone was seen a few times. The rearrangement uses TRBV2 and TRBJ2-3; D gene uncertain. The germline V and J ends were trimmed by 8 bases and 10 bases, with 19 bases remaining between them. CDR3 length equals 13 residues. Germline V CDR1 and CDR2: SNHLY, FYNNEI. CDR3 in amino acids: CASEESRPVSQYF. The CDR3 coding sequence is TGTGCCAGCGAAGAGAGCAGGCCGGTTTCGCAGTATTTT.

This clone came up a few times. This chain links TRBV29-1 with TRBJ1-2; 9 bases align to TRBD1. From germline, CDR1 is SQVTM and CDR2 ANQGSEA. The CDR3 loop spans 15 amino acids. J gave up 13 bases and V 0 bases, and 15 bases lay outside the gene matches. CDR3 nucleotides: TGCAGCGTTGAAGATAATCCACTACAGGGGGCCCATCGCACCTTC. It specifies CSVEDNPLQGAHRTF.

Here the CDR3 DNA reads TGTGCCAGCAGCGTCACCTCTGGGGCCAACGTCCTGACTTTC. Amino acid sequence: CASSVTSGANVLTF. The gene calls are TRBV9 and TRBJ2-6; D unclear. The CDR3 contains 14 residues. Per germline, CDR1 SGDLS and CDR2 YYNGEE. V was shortened by 2 bases and J by 0 bases, with 3 bases between the two germline ends.